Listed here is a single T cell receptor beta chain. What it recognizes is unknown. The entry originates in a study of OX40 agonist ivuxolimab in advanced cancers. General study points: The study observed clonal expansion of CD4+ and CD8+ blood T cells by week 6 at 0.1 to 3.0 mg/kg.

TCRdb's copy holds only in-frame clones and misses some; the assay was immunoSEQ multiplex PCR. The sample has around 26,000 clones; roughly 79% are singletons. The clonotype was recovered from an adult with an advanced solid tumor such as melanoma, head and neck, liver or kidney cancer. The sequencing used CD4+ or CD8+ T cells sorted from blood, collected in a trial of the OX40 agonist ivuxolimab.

The CDR3 loop is CASSSSISYEQYF. In DNA, the CDR3 is TGTGCCAGCAGCTCCAGCATCTCCTACGAGCAGTACTTC. The J gene is TRBJ2-7, the V gene TRBV11-2; D unclear. The CDR3 has 13 residues. V lost 4 bases and J 0 bases, leaving 7 bases between the germline ends. From germline, CDR1 is SGHAT and CDR2 FQNNGV.